The 3 T cell receptor beta chains listed next were all sequenced from one sample in a study of response to subunit inactivated influenza vaccine. TCRdb itself ran the RT-PCR reads through MiXCR, one entry per CDR3 protein. The data contain roughly 700,000 distinct CDR3 sequences, roughly 13% of them seen just once; the ten biggest clones take up around 6.5%. The sequencing used PBMCs from blood, collected 14 days before vaccination. The receptor source for this set is a man in his forties or fifties who received an inactivated influenza vaccine.

CDR3 sequence: CASSQGTSGGSDTQYF. DNA of the CDR3: TGTGCCAGCTCACAAGGGACTAGCGGGGGATCAGATACGCAGTATTTT. J is TRBJ2-3 and V is TRBV18; 14 bases align to TRBD2. The CDR3 spans 16 residues. Germline V gives CDR1 KGHSH, CDR2 LQKENI. The ends lost 4 bases at V and 4 bases at J; junction bases unmatched: 4.

This clonotype was counted between two and nine times. The chain links TRBV10-3 to TRBJ2-1; 11 bases agree with TRBD1. J gave up 8 bases and V 4 bases, and 7 bases lay outside the gene matches. From germline, CDR1 is ENHRY and CDR2 SYGVKD. The CDR3 runs 15 residues. The CDR3 region has the DNA TGTGCCATCAGTGGAGGGACAGGGGGTTTCGATGAGCAGTTCTTC. Protein: CAISGGTGGFDEQFF.

This clonotype occurred a few times. The V gene is TRBV5-1, the J gene TRBJ2-4; 13 nucleotides match TRBD2. Trimming cost V 1 base and J 6 bases; bases outside gene matches: 4. The CDR3 sequence is 16 residues long. Germline-derived CDR1 and CDR2 are SGHRS and YFSETQ. As DNA, the CDR3 is TGCGCCAGCAGCTTGCTACTAGCGGGAGGGCCAAACATTCAGTACTTC. The encoded protein is CASSLLLAGGPNIQYF. Full variable domain (rest looked up from reference TRBV5-1 and TRBJ2-4): KAGVTQTPRYLIKTRGQQVTLSCSPISGHRSVSWYQQTPGQGLQFLFEYFSETQRNKGNFPGRFSGRQFSNSRSEMNVSTLELGDSALYLCASSLLLAGGPNIQYFGAGTRLSVL.